Following are 8 T cell receptor beta chains from one sample sequenced in a study of cytomegalovirus exposure and HLA in healthy donors (dated by TCRdb to 2016 to 2017). The library relied on the immunoSEQ multiplex PCR assay. For the multiplex PCR, a mixture combining 60 forward primers for TCR Vbeta segments and 13 reverse primers for TCR Jbeta segments was used. TCRdb stores this immuneACCESS table with in-frame sequences only. Part of the clones is absent; in the studies checked, under half of the shortfall reflects unresolved V genes, and no reason is known for the rest. For this sample there are 150,000 to 200,000 clones; 82% appear just once. The top ten clones comprise about 1.6% of the sample. The sample consisted of PBMCs. The receptors shown here come from a girl aged 5 to 17 in good health and CMV-seropositive.

The rearrangement links TRBV9 to TRBJ1-1, with D perhaps TRBD1 (6 bases). Trimming took 4 bases from V and 7 from J, leaving 26 bases between them. The germline V gene encodes CDR1 SGDLS and CDR2 YYNGEE. This CDR3 is 17 amino acids long. The CDR3 sequence is CASSSRGRDTEKGEAFF. Here the CDR3 DNA reads TGTGCCAGCAGCTCCCGAGGGAGGGACACCGAAAAGGGTGAAGCTTTCTTT.

As DNA, the CDR3 is TGTGCCTGGAGTGTGGGGGGAACGAATGAACAGCCCCAGCATTTT. Translated: CAWSVGGTNEQPQHF. V is TRBV30 and J is TRBJ1-5; weak D call: TRBD1 (5 bases). The CDR3 runs 15 residues. Germline V CDR1 and CDR2: GTSNPN, SVGIG (reference sequence). Trimming took off 0 bases at V and 7 bases at J, with 16 bases between the two ends.

The V gene is TRBV15, the J gene TRBJ2-2, with TRBD2 identical over 15 bases. V shed 1 base, J shed 1 base, and the junction held 4 bases outside the gene matches. This CDR3 is built from 19 residues. The germline V gene encodes CDR1 LNHNV and CDR2 YYDKDF (reference sequence). The CDR3 nucleotides read TGTGCCACCAGCAGAGGAGGGACTAGCGGGGGGTGGAACACCGGGGAGCTGTTTTTT. Its translation: CATSRGGTSGGWNTGELFF.

The chain is built from TRBV5-1 and TRBJ1-2; 8 nucleotides agree with TRBD1. The J segment lost 4 bases and the V segment lost 3 bases, leaving 8 bases of the junction unmatched. The germline V gene encodes CDR1 SGHRS and CDR2 YFSETQ. The CDR3 length is 15 residues. CDR3 sequence (DNA): TGCGCCAGCAGCTCCGGCAGGGGGCGCGTCTATGGCTACACCTTC. This sequence encodes CASSSGRGRVYGYTF.

This clone is a singleton in its sample. The V gene is TRBV7-6, the J gene TRBJ1-2; maybe TRBD1 (5 bases). CDR3 length: 17 residues. Trimming left V 5 bases short and J 1 base short, with 20 bases between. The germline V gene encodes CDR1 SGHVS and CDR2 FNYEAQ. The CDR3 spells CASSASRARAINYGYTF. CDR3 nucleotide sequence: TGTGCCAGCAGCGCTTCCCGTGCCAGGGCGATTAACTATGGCTACACCTTC.

V gene TRBV14 combines with J gene TRBJ2-1; maybe TRBD1 (6 bases). Germline V CDR1 and CDR2: SGHDN, FVKESK. The V end lost 4 bases, the J end lost 7 bases, and 11 bases lay between the germline ends. The CDR3 has 13 amino acids. The CDR3 here is CASSPTGWNEQFF. The CDR3 nucleotides read TGTGCCAGCAGCCCGACAGGTTGGAATGAGCAGTTCTTC.

This chain links TRBV28 with TRBJ1-3, with TRBD1 matching 7 bases. CDR3 size: 14 residues. V lost 7 bases, J lost 2 bases, and 5 bases stayed unmatched. CDR1 and CDR2 from the germline V gene are MDHEN and SYDVKM. The DNA of the CDR3 is TGTGCCAGCATTAATCAGGGGGCTGGAAACACCATATATTTT. This gives the protein CASINQGAGNTIYF.

The chain combines TRBV11-2 with TRBJ1-1; 7 bases map to TRBD1. CDR1 is SGHAT and CDR2 is FQNNGV in the germline V gene. V lost 6 bases to trimming and J lost 10 bases; unmatched junction nucleotides: 17. The CDR3 is 15 residues long. CDR3 amino acids: CASSQVRGTVVGAFF. The CDR3 coding sequence is TGTGCCAGCAGTCAAGTTCGGGGGACAGTTGTAGGAGCTTTCTTT.